What follows describes a single TCR beta chain. Its target is unknown. The germline V gene has CDR1 SGHVS and CDR2 FQNEAQ. V was clipped by 3 bases and J by 6 bases; unmatched bases: 9. The CDR3 covers 16 residues. This sample's treatment: oral pan-JAK inhibitor, 5-10 mg twice daily. This entry is derived from a study of CD8+ T cells in alopecia areata. Study in general: Severity in treated patients was scored by percentage of scalp area affected. Study-level points and caveats: The study found that many expanded lesional clones persisted in scalp and blood during tofacitinib.

RNA was extracted and reverse transcribed into cDNA as the sequencing template. The assay was immunoSEQ multiplex PCR, and TCRdb's table has in-frame clones only and misses some. The sample includes approximately 100,000 clones, 85% to 90% seen only once; the top ten take around 10%. V usage is TRBV7-8 and J usage is TRBJ2-4; 9 nucleotides line up with TRBD1. The receptor was isolated from a human donor with alopecia areata. The specimen comprised CD8+ T cells sorted from blood, sampled at approximately week 31, from a patient treated with tofacitinib. CDR3 loop: CASSFGTGCCGNIQYF. In DNA, the CDR3 is TGTGCCAGCAGCTTCGGGACAGGGTGTTGCGGAAACATTCAGTACTTC.